This T cell receptor beta chain appears in the sequencing data of a study of Ad26.COV2.S vaccination and SARS-CoV-2 variants. Germline lookup yields CDR1 SEHNR and CDR2 FQNEAQ (reference sequence). Trimming took 5 bases from V and 2 from J, leaving 12 bases between them. The CDR3 totals 14 residues. As for treatment: around 19 received Ad26.COV2.S at low or high dose, single or two shots; roughly 5 received placebo; per-sample allocation not given. Material that was analyzed had been drawn on day 63 after the first vaccine or placebo injection. The method was immunoSEQ multiplex PCR; TCRdb's version includes in-frame clones alone and lacks a portion of them. The data hold roughly 320,000 clones, with approximately 80% observed a single time.

This specimen consisted of peripheral blood, obtained in a trial of Ad26.COV2.S vaccine versus placebo. This rearrangement joins TRBV7-9 to TRBJ1-1; D unresolved. The sequence was collected from a person aged 18 to 65 who received the Ad26.COV2.S COVID-19 vaccine or a placebo. This chain's CDR3 is CASSLNPQNTEAFF. DNA for the CDR3: TGTGCCAGCAGCCTTAACCCACAAAACACTGAAGCTTTCTTT.